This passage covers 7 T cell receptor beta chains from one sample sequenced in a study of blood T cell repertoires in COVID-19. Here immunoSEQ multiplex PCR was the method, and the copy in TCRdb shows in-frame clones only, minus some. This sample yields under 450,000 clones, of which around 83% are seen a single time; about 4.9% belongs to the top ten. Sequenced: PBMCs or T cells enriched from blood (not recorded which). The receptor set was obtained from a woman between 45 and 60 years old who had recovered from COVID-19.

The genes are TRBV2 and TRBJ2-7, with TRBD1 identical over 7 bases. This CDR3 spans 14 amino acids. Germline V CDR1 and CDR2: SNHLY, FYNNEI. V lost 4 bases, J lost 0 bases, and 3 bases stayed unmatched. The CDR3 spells CASSAGQLSYEQYF. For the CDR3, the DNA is TGTGCCAGCAGTGCGGGACAGCTCTCCTACGAGCAGTACTTC.

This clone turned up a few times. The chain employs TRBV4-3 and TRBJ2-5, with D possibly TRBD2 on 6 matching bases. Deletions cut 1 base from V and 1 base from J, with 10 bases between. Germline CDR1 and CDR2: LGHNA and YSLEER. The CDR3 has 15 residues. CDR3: CASSQAGGSQETQYF. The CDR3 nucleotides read TGCGCCAGCAGCCAAGCTGGGGGGAGCCAAGAGACCCAGTACTTC.

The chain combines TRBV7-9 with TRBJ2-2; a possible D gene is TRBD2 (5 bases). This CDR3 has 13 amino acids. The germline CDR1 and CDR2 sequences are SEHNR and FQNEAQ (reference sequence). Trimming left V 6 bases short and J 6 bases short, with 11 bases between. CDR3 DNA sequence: TGTGCCAGCAGAGGGAGTCCCCCCGGGGAGCTGTTTTTT. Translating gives CASRGSPPGELFF.

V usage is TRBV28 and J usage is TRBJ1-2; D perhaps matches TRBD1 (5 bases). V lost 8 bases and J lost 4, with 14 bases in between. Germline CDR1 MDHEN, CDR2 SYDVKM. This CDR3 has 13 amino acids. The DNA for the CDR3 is TGTGCCAGCCGCCATAGACAGCTCTATGGCTACACCTTC. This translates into CASRHRQLYGYTF.

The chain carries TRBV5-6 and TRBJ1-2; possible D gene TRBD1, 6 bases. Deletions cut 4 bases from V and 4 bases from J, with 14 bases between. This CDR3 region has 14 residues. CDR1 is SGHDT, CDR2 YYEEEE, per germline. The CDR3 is CASSQGQPGYGYTF. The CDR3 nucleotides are TGTGCCAGCAGCCAAGGACAGCCGGGCTATGGCTACACCTTC.

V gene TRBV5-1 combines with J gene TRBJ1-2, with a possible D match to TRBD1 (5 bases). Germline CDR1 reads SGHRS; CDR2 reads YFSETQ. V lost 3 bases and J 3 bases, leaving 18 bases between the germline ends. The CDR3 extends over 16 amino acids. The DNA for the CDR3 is TGCGCCAGCAGCTCATCCTTATACGACAGCCACTATGGCTACACCTTC. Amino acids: CASSSSLYDSHYGYTF. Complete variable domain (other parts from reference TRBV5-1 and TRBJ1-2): KAGVTQTPRYLIKTRGQQVTLSCSPISGHRSVSWYQQTPGQGLQFLFEYFSETQRNKGNFPGRFSGRQFSNSRSEMNVSTLELGDSALYLCASSSSLYDSHYGYTFGSGTRLTVV.

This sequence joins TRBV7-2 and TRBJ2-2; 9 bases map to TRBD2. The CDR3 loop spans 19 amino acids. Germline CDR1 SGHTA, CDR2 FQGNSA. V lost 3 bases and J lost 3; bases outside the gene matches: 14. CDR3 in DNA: TGTGCCAGCAGCTTGAGCCAATGGATTCTAGCGGGGTACACCGGGGAGCTGTTTTTT. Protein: CASSLSQWILAGYTGELFF.